Listed here are 17 T cell receptor beta chains from one sample, sequenced in a study of PD-1 blockade in classical Hodgkin lymphoma. With no exception, relapse followed autologous stem cell transplantation in all patients, and brentuximab vedotin exposure varied. Method: immunoSEQ multiplex PCR; TCRdb's copy keeps in-frame clones and lacks some. The sample has about 27,000 clones; 78% are singletons. The material sequenced was peripheral blood mononuclear cells (PBMCs), taken before the second cycle of nivolumab. Receptor source: a human donor with classical Hodgkin lymphoma.

The CDR3 bases are TGCACCAGCACCTCCGGGATAAGGGGGAATCAGCCCCAGCATTTT. As protein: CTSTSGIRGNQPQHF. This chain links TRBV1 with TRBJ1-5; the table gives TRBD1 as D, unverified against the DNA. TRBV1 is annotated as a pseudogene. The CDR3 is 15 residues long.

The chain carries TRBV9 and TRBJ1-3; 10 bases fit TRBD1. V gave up 1 base and J gave up 8 bases; unmatched junction bases: 6. The CDR3 is made up of 15 amino acids. CDR1 SGDLS and CDR2 YYNGEE come from the germline V gene. The CDR3 spells CASSVRGTGVDTIYF. CDR3 bases: TGTGCCAGCAGCGTACGGGGGACAGGGGTGGACACCATATATTTT.

This clone showed up just once. The CDR3 DNA sequence: TGTGCCAGCACCCGAAGGGGGACGGGTGAAGATGGCTACACCTTC. This codes for CASTRRGTGEDGYTF. This chain joins TRBV6-1 and TRBJ1-2, with D possibly being TRBD1 (6 bases). This CDR3 spans 15 amino acids. V lost 7 bases and J 6 bases, leaving 21 bases between the germline ends. Germline values: CDR1 MNHNS, CDR2 SASEGT.

The V and J genes are TRBV19 and TRBJ1-1; D might be TRBD1 (6 bases). Germline V lookup: CDR1 LNHDA, CDR2 SQIVND (reference sequence). With 5 bases removed from V and 0 bases from J, the gap between germline ends came to 19 bases. The length of the CDR3 is 17 residues. Here the CDR3 DNA reads TGTGCCAGTAGTCCTAACACCGGGACACTCATGAACACTGAAGCTTTCTTT. Amino acid sequence: CASSPNTGTLMNTEAFF.

The chain combines TRBV18 with TRBJ2-6; D tentatively reads TRBD1 or TRBD2 (5 bases each). Germline V gives CDR1 KGHSH, CDR2 LQKENI. Trimming shortened V by 1 base and J by 4 bases, and 8 bases separated the two germline ends. The CDR3 runs to 15 residues. The CDR3, as DNA: TGTGCCAGCTCACCACAGGGGACCGGGGCCAACGTCCTGACTTTC. This gives the protein CASSPQGTGANVLTF.

This clone has only one observation. The chain employs TRBV5-1 and TRBJ1-4; D gene unclear. The V and J ends lost 4 bases and 4 bases respectively, with 14 bases between them. There are 15 residues in the CDR3. The germline gives CDR1 SGHRS, CDR2 YFSETQ. The CDR3 spells CASSQDGRLNEKLFF. The DNA for the CDR3 is TGCGCCAGCAGCCAGGACGGCCGACTTAATGAAAAACTGTTTTTT.

The chain employs TRBV6-6 and TRBJ2-3; D not certain. V was trimmed by 0 bases and J by 0 bases, leaving 7 bases between them. In germline, CDR1 is MNHNY, CDR2 SVGAGI (reference sequence). This CDR3 spans 15 amino acids. In DNA form, the CDR3 reads TGTGCCAGCAGTTACTCGGCAGTCAGCACAGATACGCAGTATTTT. It codes for CASSYSAVSTDTQYF.

The CDR3 DNA follows: TGTGCCAGCAGTTTTTCGGACAGATATGGCTACACCTTC. Its translation: CASSFSDRYGYTF. The chain combines TRBV27 with TRBJ1-2, with D tentatively TRBD1 (6 bases). The CDR3 totals 13 residues. Trimming removed 3 bases from V and 5 bases from J, with 10 bases in between. Germline values: CDR1 MNHEY, CDR2 SMNVEV (reference sequence).

The chain carries TRBV11-2 and TRBJ2-1; a possible D gene is TRBD1 (6 bases). CDR3 length equals 14 residues. Deletions cut 1 base from V and 5 bases from J, with 9 bases between. Germline-derived CDR1 and CDR2 are SGHAT and FQNNGV. CDR3 bases: TGTGCCAGCAGCTTAGTGGGGGCCCACAATGAGCAGTTCTTC. This gives the protein CASSLVGAHNEQFF.

The V and J genes are TRBV2 and TRBJ1-1, with D perhaps matching TRBD1 (5 bases). Germline CDR1 SNHLY, CDR2 FYNNEI. The CDR3 length is 13 residues. V lost 4 bases to trimming and J lost 7 bases, with 13 bases between them. The CDR3 DNA reads as TGTGCCAGCAGTGTTTCAGGGTTGGGTGAAGCTTTCTTT. This translates into CASSVSGLGEAFF.

This clone was recorded only once. CDR3 sequence (DNA): TGTGCCAGCGGGACAGGACCCCAAGAGACCCAGTACTTC. Translated: CASGTGPQETQYF. J is TRBJ2-5 and V is TRBV9; 8 nucleotides align to TRBD1. The CDR3 sequence is 13 residues long. Germline V gene sequence: CDR1 SGDLS, CDR2 YYNGEE. Germline trimming cut 7 bases from V and 1 base from J; bases unmatched to any gene: 3. The variable domain in full, with the rest retrieved from reference TRBV9 and TRBJ2-5, is DSGVTQTPKHLITATGQRVTLRCSPRSGDLSVYWYQQSLDQGLQFLIQYYNGEERAKGNILERFSAQQFPDLHSELNLSSLELGDSALYFCASGTGPQETQYFGPGTRLLVL.

V is TRBV9 and J is TRBJ2-3; TRBD2 might be the D (6 bases). CDR3 length: 15 amino acids. V lost 3 bases to trimming and J lost 4 bases, with 15 bases between them. Germline lookup yields CDR1 SGDLS and CDR2 YYNGEE. The CDR3 nucleotides read TGTGCCAGCAGCGGGGGGGACCTGCGCGCAGATACGCAGTATTTT. It translates to CASSGGDLRADTQYF.

This clone was seen once. The J gene is TRBJ2-4, the V gene TRBV11-2; 13 bases line up with TRBD2. Germline loops: CDR1 SGHAT, CDR2 FQNNGV. The CDR3 is made up of 19 amino acids. After removal of 0 bases from V and 5 bases from J, the junction contained 10 bases not matched to a gene. CDR3 bases: TGTGCCAGCAGCTTAGACCCCGCCGGACTAGCGGGGGCCCAAAACATTCAGTACTTC. This gives the protein CASSLDPAGLAGAQNIQYF.

V gene TRBV19 combines with J gene TRBJ1-4, with D unresolved. The V gene's germline CDR1 is LNHDA and CDR2 SQIVND (reference sequence). Trimming removed 1 base from V and 8 bases from J, with 17 bases in between. The CDR3 spans 16 residues. The CDR3 sequence is CASSIGIGPHQEKLFF. The CDR3 nucleotides read TGTGCCAGTAGTATAGGTATAGGGCCCCACCAGGAAAAACTGTTTTTT.

In this sample, this clone turned up a few times. The chain uses TRBV6-5 and TRBJ1-2; 7 nucleotides match TRBD1. Per germline, CDR1 MNHEY and CDR2 SVGAGI. With V trimmed by 6 bases and J by 8 bases, 9 bases remained unmatched. This CDR3 has 13 residues. CDR3 DNA: TGTGCCAGCAGGTCGACAGGGACGGGAGGCTACACCTTC. Its protein product is CASRSTGTGGYTF.

The chain combines TRBV6-5 with TRBJ1-3; D possibly corresponds to TRBD1 (6 bases). This CDR3 has 15 amino acids. Trimming shortened V by 0 bases and J by 2 bases, and 8 bases separated the two germline ends. CDR1 MNHEY and CDR2 SVGAGI come from the germline V gene. The CDR3: CASSYSGTTGNTIYF. The CDR3 region has the DNA TGTGCCAGCAGTTACTCAGGGACAACTGGAAACACCATATATTTT.

The rearrangement uses TRBV6-5 and TRBJ1-5; unclear D gene. The CDR3 has 13 amino acids. In germline, CDR1 is MNHEY, CDR2 SVGAGI. V was trimmed by 5 bases and J by 3 bases, leaving 8 bases between them. The CDR3 DNA follows: TGTGCCAGCAGTCCTTACAACAATCAGCCCCAGCATTTT. Residues: CASSPYNNQPQHF.